The rows below give T cell receptor beta chains drawn from one sample of a study of T-cell memory formation after mild COVID-19. TCRdb re-derived calls from the 5' RACE reads in MiXCR, one entry per CDR3 protein. The sample contains about 310,000 distinct CDR3 sequences, around 15% of which appear only once. Material for sequencing was PBMCs or a T cell subset sorted from them (not recorded which). The receptors come from a man aged 18 to 35 who had mild COVID-19 (a few samples of this study predate the infection). Cell type and time point are not known. The CDR3 runs from the conserved cysteine through the conserved F or W. The D gene is left open where the match is weak. Clone size is stated in some rows and not others, as once, few, many or a class when expanded.

clone_size cdr3_length j_call d_call v_call cdr3_aa cdr3_nt
few 15 TRBJ2-7 TRBD2 TRBV20-1 CSARDGTSSSYEQYF TGCAGTGCTAGAGATGGGACTAGCTCGAGCTACGAGCAGTACTTC
few 11 TRBJ1-1 TRBD1 TRBV28 CASSFRQGAFF TGTGCCAGCAGTTTCAGACAGGGAGCTTTCTTT
- 13 TRBJ1-1 - TRBV7-2 CATRQGPGTEAFF TGTGCCACCCGCCAGGGGCCGGGCACTGAAGCTTTCTTT
- 16 TRBJ2-7 - TRBV5-1 CASSRAGTSEAYEQYF TGCGCCAGCAGCCGAGCCGGGACATCGGAAGCCTACGAGCAGTACTTC
- 12 TRBJ2-7 - TRBV5-1 CASSLDLGGQYF TGCGCCAGCAGCTTGGATCTAGGGGGGCAGTACTTC
few 15 TRBJ2-1 TRBD2 TRBV28 CANMKAGGRSNEQFF TGTGCCAACATGAAAGCGGGGGGGCGTAGCAATGAGCAGTTCTTC
- 11 TRBJ2-1 TRBD2 TRBV7-2 CAVRGGREQFF TGTGCCGTCCGGGGGGGCCGTGAGCAGTTCTTC
- 16 TRBJ2-3 - TRBV4-2 CASSQDDGASTDTQYF TGTGCCAGCAGCCAAGATGACGGGGCGAGCACAGATACGCAGTATTTT
- 15 TRBJ2-7 TRBD2 TRBV13 CASSPSTAGGLEQYF TGTGCCAGCAGCCCCTCCACGGCGGGGGGGCTCGAGCAGTACTTC
few 14 TRBJ2-1 - TRBV5-1 CASSLVLAGNEQFF TGCGCCAGCAGCTTGGTTCTAGCTGGCAATGAGCAGTTCTTC
many 18 TRBJ2-4 - TRBV4-3 CASSPPQDRLLAKNIQYF TGCGCCAGCAGCCCCCCCCAAGACAGGCTCCTAGCCAAAAACATTCAGTACTTC
few 14 TRBJ2-2 - TRBV20-1 CSARGQGGTGELFF TGCAGTGCTAGAGGGCAGGGAGGCACCGGGGAGCTGTTTTTT
few 15 TRBJ2-5 TRBD1 TRBV7-7 CASSLARQGGETQYF TGTGCCAGCAGCTTAGCGAGACAGGGGGGGGAGACCCAGTACTTC
few 16 TRBJ1-6 - TRBV7-2 CASSLASSSYNSPLHF TGTGCCAGCAGCTTAGCGTCCAGCTCCTATAATTCACCCCTCCACTTT
many 13 TRBJ2-1 - TRBV5-5 CASSLGVGGEQFF TGTGCCAGCAGCTTGGGCGTAGGTGGTGAGCAGTTCTTC
few 15 TRBJ1-1 TRBD1 TRBV18 CASSTQTGVDTEAFF TGTGCCAGCTCAACCCAGACAGGGGTGGACACTGAAGCTTTCTTT
- 14 TRBJ2-3 TRBD2 TRBV7-2 CASGTSSFPDTQYF TGTGCCTCCGGGACTAGCTCGTTCCCAGATACGCAGTATTTT
few 19 TRBJ2-3 TRBD2 TRBV12-5 CASGSGAGSGVDVTDTQYF TGTGCTAGTGGTTCGGGCGCGGGTAGCGGGGTGGACGTCACAGATACGCAGTATTTT
many 17 TRBJ1-5 - TRBV6-5 CASSYSFPPTSNQPQHF TGTGCCAGCAGTTACTCGTTTCCTCCCACAAGCAATCAGCCCCAGCATTTT
few 16 TRBJ1-1 TRBD1 TRBV20-1 CSARYIQGALDTEAFF TGCAGTGCTAGATACATCCAGGGGGCGCTGGACACTGAAGCTTTCTTT
few 15 TRBJ1-1 - TRBV7-9 CASRTGLGVNTEAFF TGTGCCAGCAGAACCGGGCTGGGGGTGAACACTGAAGCTTTCTTT
- 17 TRBJ2-3 TRBD1 TRBV4-3 CASSQQAQGTPTDTQYF TGCGCCAGCAGCCAACAGGCACAGGGGACCCCCACAGATACGCAGTATTTT
many 15 TRBJ2-1 TRBD2 TRBV5-4 CASTESAGGYNEQFF TGTGCCAGCACTGAGTCGGCGGGGGGATACAATGAGCAGTTCTTC
few 13 TRBJ1-2 TRBD1 TRBV20-1 CSATDRVGYGYTF TGCAGTGCTACGGACAGGGTGGGTTATGGCTACACCTTC
many 15 TRBJ2-2 - TRBV4-3 CASSQDYTNTGELFF TGCGCCAGCAGCCAAGATTATACGAACACCGGGGAGCTGTTTTTT
few 16 TRBJ2-5 - TRBV9 CASSVGGRGGQETQYF TGTGCCAGCAGCGTAGGAGGGCGGGGAGGCCAAGAGACCCAGTACTTC
few 13 TRBJ2-1 - TRBV7-2 CASSFSYGNEQFF TGTGCCAGCAGCTTCAGTTACGGCAATGAGCAGTTCTTC
few 16 TRBJ1-3 - TRBV6-5 CASSYGVGVSGNTIYF TGTGCCAGCAGTTACGGAGTTGGGGTTTCTGGAAACACCATATATTTT
few 18 TRBJ1-6 - TRBV4-2 CASSQEVKGQLRNSPLHF TGTGCCAGCAGCCAAGAGGTAAAAGGACAGCTCAGAAATTCACCCCTCCACTTT
- 15 TRBJ2-5 TRBD1 TRBV7-2 CASTTLTGYQETQYF TGTGCCAGCACAACTCTGACAGGGTACCAAGAGACCCAGTACTTC
few 12 TRBJ2-7 - TRBV12-3/TRBV12-4 CASSLGDRLRIF TGTGCCAGCAGTTTAGGAGACAGATTACGAATCTTC
- 14 TRBJ1-1 TRBD1 TRBV28 CASGLGQMNTEAFF TGTGCCAGCGGCCTGGGACAGATGAACACTGAAGCTTTCTTT
many 14 TRBJ2-5 - TRBV2 CASSRTDVEETQYF TGTGCCAGCAGTCGGACGGACGTGGAAGAGACCCAGTACTTC
many 15 TRBJ2-2 TRBD1 TRBV5-1 CASSPQTGSTGELFF TGCGCCAGCAGCCCCCAGACAGGGTCCACCGGGGAGCTGTTTTTT
few 14 TRBJ2-1 TRBD2 TRBV29-1 CSVELAGVLNEQFF TGCAGCGTCGAACTAGCGGGGGTACTCAATGAGCAGTTCTTC
- 16 TRBJ1-6 - TRBV28 CVSSSRSEGPRSPLHF TGTGTCAGCAGTTCACGTAGTGAGGGGCCACGTTCACCCCTCCACTTT
- 16 TRBJ2-3 TRBD1 TRBV7-9 CASSLGDSRSTDTQYF TGTGCCAGCAGCTTGGGGGACAGTCGAAGCACAGATACGCAGTATTTT
few 15 TRBJ2-1 - TRBV3-1 CASRRSRHEDNEQFF TGTGCCAGCCGCCGCTCGCGACACGAGGACAATGAGCAGTTCTTC
few 17 TRBJ1-2 TRBD1 TRBV6-5 CASSYDLPGTGGGGYTF TGTGCCAGCAGTTACGACCTACCCGGGACAGGGGGCGGTGGCTACACCTTC
many 13 TRBJ1-1 - TRBV7-2 CASKPEGITEAFF TGTGCCAGCAAACCAGAGGGTATCACTGAAGCTTTCTTT
many 16 TRBJ2-3 - TRBV4-2 CASSQEGGGLPDTQYF TGTGCCAGCAGCCAAGAGGGCGGGGGCCTTCCAGATACGCAGTATTTT
- 16 TRBJ1-6 - TRBV7-9 CASSDGSGTGNSPLHF TGTGCCAGCAGCGACGGATCCGGGACGGGTAATTCACCCCTCCACTTT
few 14 TRBJ1-3 - TRBV19 CASPADRNGNTIYF TGTGCCAGTCCCGCGGACAGAAACGGAAACACCATATATTTT
- 13 TRBJ2-1 TRBD1 TRBV24-1 CATSDAAGGEQFF TGTGCCACCAGTGATGCCGCAGGGGGTGAGCAGTTCTTC
- 13 TRBJ2-7 TRBD1 TRBV18 CASSDRFTYEQYF TGTGCCAGCTCGGACAGGTTCACCTACGAGCAGTACTTC
few 14 TRBJ2-2 - TRBV7-3 CASSLASNTGELFF TGTGCCAGCAGCCTCGCGTCGAACACCGGGGAGCTGTTTTTT
- 16 TRBJ2-7 - TRBV5-1 CASTLGWDTGSYEQYF TGCGCCAGCACGCTCGGATGGGACACCGGCTCCTACGAGCAGTACTTC
few 15 TRBJ2-1 - TRBV6-1 CASSDWGFGYNEQFF TGTGCCAGCAGTGATTGGGGGTTCGGATACAATGAGCAGTTCTTC
- 14 TRBJ1-5 - TRBV6-5 CASRGEGYNQPQHF TGTGCCAGCCGGGGGGAGGGATACAATCAGCCCCAGCATTTT